This TCR beta chain was observed in a study of T-cell memory formation after mild COVID-19. Whole-study results and caveats: Cross-reactive memory apparently joined, as some responding clones appeared in pre-infection memory. There was no confirmation that second-wave clones peaking on day 37 were SARS-CoV-2 specific. Later expanders leaned CD4+, whereas clones that contracted between day 15 and 85 were balanced CD4/CD8.

A word on this clonotype: The antigen is not known.

TCRdb called the 5' RACE reads again in MiXCR, with one record for every CDR3 protein. Of about 120,000 distinct CDR3 sequences in the sample, approximately 16% were seen once. The TCR was taken from an adult woman who had mild COVID-19 (a few samples of this study predate the infection). Cell type and time point are not known. Sequenced: PBMCs or a T cell subset sorted from them (not recorded which).

Written as DNA, the CDR3 is TGCGCCAGCAGCCATCGGACTAGCGGGGGAAGCACAGATACGCAGTATTTT. Translated: CASSHRTSGGSTDTQYF. The chain joins TRBV5-1 to TRBJ2-3, with 13 bases identical to TRBD2. V gave up 4 bases and J gave up 0 bases; unmatched junction bases: 5. Germline loops: CDR1 SGHRS, CDR2 YFSETQ. The CDR3 contains 17 residues. The variable domain in full, completed from reference TRBV5-1 and TRBJ2-3, reads KAGVTQTPRYLIKTRGQQVTLSCSPISGHRSVSWYQQTPGQGLQFLFEYFSETQRNKGNFPGRFSGRQFSNSRSEMNVSTLELGDSALYLCASSHRTSGGSTDTQYFGPGTRLTVL.